Shown below are 2 T cell receptor beta chains from a single sample sequenced in a study of blood T cell repertoires in COVID-19. The method was immunoSEQ multiplex PCR; TCRdb's version includes in-frame clones alone and lacks a portion of them. The data contain almost 25,000 clones, 92% of them singletons. Sequenced material: peripheral blood. All receptors come from a man in his 70s with active COVID-19.

The V call is TRBV5-6, the J call TRBJ2-7; D gene ambiguous. The germline CDR1 and CDR2 sequences are SGHDT and YYEEEE. V lost 4 bases, J lost 6 bases, and 11 bases lay in between. The CDR3 runs to 12 residues. This CDR3 reads CASSTWFGEQYF. CDR3 sequence (DNA): TGTGCCAGCAGCACGTGGTTCGGCGAGCAGTACTTC. The entire variable domain, with the rest obtained from reference TRBV5-6 and TRBJ2-7, is as follows: DAGVTQSPTHLIKTRGQQVTLRCSPKSGHDTVSWYQQALGQGPQFIFQYYEEEERQRGNFPDRFSGHQFPNYSSELNVNALLLGDSALYLCASSTWFGEQYFGPGTRLTVT.

On this clone: The germline gene is not matched at one end of the junction; a read error may be the cause. The gene calls are TRBV19 and TRBJ2-1; 12 bases match TRBD2. Germline V gene lookup returns CDR1 LNHDA and CDR2 SQIVND (reference sequence). CDR3 length: 16 residues. The CDR3 is CASSTRLAGVYNEQLF. The CDR3, as DNA: TGTGCCAGTAGTACTAGACTAGCGGGAGTGTACAATGAGCAGCTCTTC.